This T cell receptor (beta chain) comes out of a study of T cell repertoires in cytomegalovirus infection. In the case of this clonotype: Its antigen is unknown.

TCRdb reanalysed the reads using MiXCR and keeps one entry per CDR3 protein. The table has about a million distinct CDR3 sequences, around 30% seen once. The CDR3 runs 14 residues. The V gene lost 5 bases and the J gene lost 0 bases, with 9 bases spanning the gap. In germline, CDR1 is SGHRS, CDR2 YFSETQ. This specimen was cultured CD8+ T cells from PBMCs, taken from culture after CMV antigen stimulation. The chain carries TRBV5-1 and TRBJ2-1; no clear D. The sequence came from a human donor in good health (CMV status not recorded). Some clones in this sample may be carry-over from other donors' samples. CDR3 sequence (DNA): TGCGCCAGCAGAAACTGGAGCTCCTACAATGAGCAGTTCTTC. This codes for CASRNWSSYNEQFF.